This is a list of T cell receptor beta chains from one sample in a study of CD8+ T cells in alopecia areata. Some clones are missing from TCRdb's copy, which holds only in-frame ones; the method was immunoSEQ multiplex PCR. The sample yields hundreds of thousands of clones, roughly 50% seen once. This material consisted of CD4+ T cells sorted from blood, taken at week 24, from a patient treated with tofacitinib. Every receptor here comes from a human donor with alopecia areata. Both conserved end residues are part of each CDR3.

len: 16; j_gene: TRBJ2-7; v_gene: TRBV23-1; CDR3aa: CASSQSPRGPSYEQYF
len: 16; j_gene: TRBJ1-1; v_gene: TRBV11-2; CDR3aa: CASSSEGQGQNTEAFF
len: 15; j_gene: TRBJ2-5; v_gene: TRBV5-1; CDR3aa: CASSLGDSAIPTQYF
len: 15; j_gene: TRBJ2-5; v_gene: TRBV5-4; CDR3aa: CASSPRSSYEETQYF
len: 9; j_gene: TRBJ2-2; v_gene: TRBV29-1; CDR3aa: CKRSGELFF
len: 16; j_gene: TRBJ1-5; v_gene: TRBV27; CDR3aa: CASSFWGAGGNQPQHF
len: 14; j_gene: TRBJ2-7; v_gene: TRBV7-6; CDR3aa: CASSFDGTGREQYF
len: 16; j_gene: TRBJ2-7; v_gene: TRBV30; CDR3aa: CAWSPSGLGQGYEQYF
len: 12; j_gene: TRBJ1-5; v_gene: TRBV29-1; CDR3aa: CSVGGGGQPQHF
len: 12; j_gene: TRBJ2-5; v_gene: TRBV2; CDR3aa: CAGRDRGETQYF
len: 15; j_gene: TRBJ2-5; v_gene: TRBV5-4; CDR3aa: CASSPAGLEAGTQYF
len: 12; j_gene: TRBJ1-2; v_gene: TRBV29-1; CDR3aa: CSVEGPGDGYTF
len: 16; j_gene: TRBJ2-3; v_gene: TRBV6-6; CDR3aa: CASSSYRGRGTDTQYF
len: 16; j_gene: TRBJ2-1; v_gene: TRBV7-2; CDR3aa: CASSLGGSPEYNEQFF
len: 13; j_gene: TRBJ1-1; v_gene: TRBV6-6; CDR3aa: CASSPQGSPEAFF
len: 16; j_gene: TRBJ2-7; v_gene: TRBV6-5; CDR3aa: CASSYGPGTGGSGQYF
len: 20; j_gene: TRBJ2-1; v_gene: TRBV30; CDR3aa: CAWSLPRPSGVPSSYNEQFF
len: 16; j_gene: TRBJ1-3; v_gene: TRBV4-1; CDR3aa: CASSQAAAASGNTIYF
len: 16; j_gene: TRBJ2-1; v_gene: TRBV11-2; CDR3aa: CASTRRGGDSYNEQFF
len: 13; j_gene: TRBJ1-2; v_gene: TRBV29-1; CDR3aa: CSVNRVADYGYTF
len: 12; j_gene: TRBJ2-3; v_gene: TRBV6-6; CDR3aa: CASSYSSGTQYF
len: 13; j_gene: TRBJ2-7; v_gene: TRBV2; CDR3aa: CASFDTGGYEQYF
len: 12; j_gene: TRBJ1-6; v_gene: TRBV19; CDR3aa: CASSTGVLPLHF
len: 16; j_gene: TRBJ2-5; v_gene: TRBV10-3; CDR3aa: CAAKPGTAKAQETQYF
len: 13; j_gene: TRBJ1-1; v_gene: TRBV5-1; CDR3aa: CASSPGTRFEAFF
len: 11; j_gene: TRBJ2-5; v_gene: TRBV29-1; CDR3aa: CSVESPKTQYF
len: 16; j_gene: TRBJ2-5; v_gene: TRBV4-3; CDR3aa: CASSQAAGGLQETQYF
len: 13; j_gene: TRBJ1-6; v_gene: TRBV2; CDR3aa: CASRSNGNSPLHF
len: 14; j_gene: TRBJ1-2; v_gene: TRBV7-8; CDR3aa: CASSLMGNPYGYTF
len: 14; j_gene: TRBJ2-2; v_gene: TRBV19; CDR3aa: CASSLSGNTGELFF
len: 16; j_gene: TRBJ1-6; v_gene: TRBV28; CDR3aa: CASRSRDNSYNSPLHF
len: 14; j_gene: TRBJ2-3; v_gene: TRBV2; CDR3aa: CASTQQGAGDTQYF
len: 13; j_gene: TRBJ1-2; v_gene: TRBV30; CDR3aa: CAWTSPRGNGYTF
len: 11; j_gene: TRBJ2-5; v_gene: TRBV6-5; CDR3aa: CASGTEETQYF
len: 16; j_gene: TRBJ2-3; v_gene: TRBV10-3; CDR3aa: CAIRGQGRGSTDTQYF
len: 14; j_gene: TRBJ1-2; v_gene: TRBV6-6; CDR3aa: CASRDRSANYGYTF
len: 15; j_gene: TRBJ1-2; v_gene: TRBV28; CDR3aa: CASSRSYRVGDGYTF
len: 12; j_gene: TRBJ1-1; v_gene: TRBV30; CDR3aa: CAWSRGPHEAFF
len: 12; j_gene: TRBJ1-6; v_gene: TRBV7-6; CDR3aa: CASSLYDSPLHF
len: 12; j_gene: TRBJ2-7; v_gene: TRBV30; CDR3aa: CAWGRDRVNIHF
len: 12; j_gene: TRBJ2-5; v_gene: TRBV19; CDR3aa: CATSWDTSAQYF
len: 14; j_gene: TRBJ2-3; v_gene: TRBV10-3; CDR3aa: CAIRPPGSTDTQYF
len: 12; j_gene: TRBJ1-2; v_gene: TRBV27; CDR3aa: CASSNGGGGYTF
len: 16; j_gene: TRBJ1-1; v_gene: TRBV2; CDR3aa: CASSESAGSSGTEAFF
len: 13; j_gene: TRBJ2-2; v_gene: TRBV9; CDR3aa: CASSVRPTGELFF
len: 12; j_gene: TRBJ1-1; v_gene: TRBV29-1; CDR3aa: CSVGTVNTEAFF
len: 15; j_gene: TRBJ2-1; v_gene: TRBV19; CDR3aa: CASSSLADTRGEQFF
len: 12; j_gene: TRBJ2-7; v_gene: TRBV2; CDR3aa: CASAQDSYEQYF
len: 15; j_gene: TRBJ1-1; v_gene: TRBV5-1; CDR3aa: CASSLREIGHTEAFF
len: 13; j_gene: TRBJ1-2; v_gene: TRBV25-1; CDR3aa: CASSDPANYGYTF
len: 15; j_gene: TRBJ1-6; v_gene: TRBV30; CDR3aa: CAWTQMGAGGSPLHF